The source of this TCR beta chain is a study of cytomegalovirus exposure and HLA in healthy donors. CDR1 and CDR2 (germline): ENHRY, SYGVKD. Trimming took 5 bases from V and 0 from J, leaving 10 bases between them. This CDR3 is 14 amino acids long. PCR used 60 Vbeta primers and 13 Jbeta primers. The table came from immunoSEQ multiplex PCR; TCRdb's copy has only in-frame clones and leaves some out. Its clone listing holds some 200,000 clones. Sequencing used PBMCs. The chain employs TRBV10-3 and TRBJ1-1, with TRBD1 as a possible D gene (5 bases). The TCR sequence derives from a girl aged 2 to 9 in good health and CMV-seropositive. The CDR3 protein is CAISKTQVNTEAFF. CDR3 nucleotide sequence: TGTGCCATCAGTAAGACACAGGTGAACACTGAAGCTTTCTTT.